These T cell receptor beta chains were read from a single sample in a study of blood T cell repertoires in COVID-19. Profiling relied on immunoSEQ multiplex PCR, and the TCRdb table lists in-frame clones only, not all of them. The table records some 120,000 clones, around 89% of them present only once. Material for sequencing was peripheral blood. Source of these receptors: a man aged 50 or older with acute or convalescent COVID-19. The conserved cysteine and the conserved F or W are not part of the CDR3 here.

TRBV6-5	TRBJ1-3	ASSYFDRADTIY
TRBV29-1	TRBJ1-5	SVEDQWRGLNQPQH
TRBV6-5	TRBJ1-1	ASRMRSGNTEAF
TRBV5-1	TRBJ2-3	ASSFAQLGSTDTQY
TRBV5-6	TRBJ1-6	ASSLWTGPSAYNSPLH
TRBV27	TRBJ1-5	ASSLSGRQPQH
TRBV7-6	TRBJ2-5	ASSLGSPPGETQY
TRBV6-6	TRBJ2-5	ASSRAGASETQY
TRBV2	TRBJ2-1	ASKVGQSDNEQF
TRBV19	TRBJ2-7	ASSIGGGDYYEQY
TRBV27	TRBJ1-2	ASSFGSHNYGYT
TRBV6-1	TRBJ1-2	ASSESGTGGYGYT
TRBV5-6	TRBJ2-1	ASSLWLAGAHQF
TRBV19	TRBJ1-1	ASSVGGVGTEAF
TRBV5-1	TRBJ1-2	ASSATGGGYGYT
TRBV6-6	TRBJ1-3	ASSSVGRSGNTIY
TRBV10-3	TRBJ2-1	AISDSGTSNEQF
TRBV5-4	TRBJ2-7	ASSSGSSYEQY
TRBV29-1	TRBJ2-7	SVAGLAGVYEQY
TRBV19	TRBJ1-2	ASSLPGQGAYGYT
TRBV9	TRBJ2-1	ASSVGGHGREQF
TRBV19	TRBJ1-3	ASSNPPGHHTSGNTIY
TRBV11-2	TRBJ1-6	ASSALKGANSPLH